This is a list of T cell receptor beta chains from one sample in a study of cytomegalovirus exposure and HLA in healthy donors. TCRdb's copy holds only in-frame clones and misses some; the assay was immunoSEQ multiplex PCR. The sample lists some 120,000 clones; around 60% were seen once. Source material: PBMCs. These receptors originate from a middle-aged woman in good health and CMV-seropositive. The CDR3 runs from the conserved cysteine through the conserved F or W. The order of the fields is clone size, J gene, D gene, V gene, CDR3 length, CDR3 protein, CDR3 DNA. D genes are given only for firm matches. Clone size, where shown, is once, few, many, or a class for clones that have expanded.

size: few
J: TRBJ2-2
D: NA
V: TRBV7-2
length: 16
CDR3: CASSFYPNRNTGELFF
DNA: TGTGCCAGCAGCTTCTATCCCAACCGTAACACCGGGGAGCTGTTTTTT

size: few
J: TRBJ1-1
D: NA
V: TRBV7-2
length: 14
CDR3: CASSLGPVYTEAFF
DNA: TGTGCCAGCAGCTTAGGGCCCGTGTACACTGAAGCTTTCTTT

size: NA
J: TRBJ1-1
D: NA
V: TRBV6-5
length: 13
CDR3: CASSYRGNTEAFF
DNA: TGTGCCAGCAGTTACAGGGGGAACACTGAAGCTTTCTTT

size: NA
J: TRBJ2-7
D: TRBD1
V: TRBV5-1
length: 14
CDR3: CASSLLTGTYEQYF
DNA: TGCGCCAGCAGCCTACTGACAGGGACCTACGAGCAGTACTTC

size: NA
J: TRBJ1-2
D: TRBD1
V: TRBV6-5
length: 14
CDR3: CASSSPTGNYGYTF
DNA: TGTGCCAGCAGTTCACCGACAGGGAACTATGGCTACACCTTC

size: NA
J: TRBJ2-1
D: TRBD2
V: TRBV7-6
length: 20
CDR3: CASSLSTGGHGASGRGEQFF
DNA: TGTGCCAGCAGCTTATCCACAGGGGGTCACGGGGCTAGCGGGAGGGGTGAGCAGTTCTTC

size: NA
J: TRBJ2-1
D: NA
V: TRBV7-2
length: 13
CDR3: CASSLAASNEQFF
DNA: TGTGCCAGCAGCTTAGCGGCCTCCAATGAGCAGTTCTTC

size: NA
J: TRBJ1-2
D: NA
V: TRBV5-8
length: 14
CDR3: CASSLHQGGYGYTF
DNA: TGTGCCAGCAGCTTGCACCAGGGAGGCTATGGCTACACCTTC

size: NA
J: TRBJ2-2
D: NA
V: TRBV4-3
length: 15
CDR3: CASSQDYSYTGELFF
DNA: TGCGCCAGCAGCCAAGACTACTCCTACACCGGGGAGCTGTTTTTT

size: few
J: TRBJ2-7
D: NA
V: TRBV6-5
length: 13
CDR3: CASGGTDSYEQYF
DNA: TGTGCCAGTGGCGGGACAGATTCCTACGAGCAGTACTTC

size: few
J: TRBJ2-7
D: TRBD2
V: TRBV11-1
length: 15
CDR3: CASSFSTSGSYEQYF
DNA: TGTGCCAGCAGCTTTTCCACTAGCGGTTCCTACGAGCAGTACTTC

size: NA
J: TRBJ1-1
D: NA
V: TRBV28
length: 16
CDR3: CASSLISATVITEAFF
DNA: TGTGCCAGCAGTTTAATCAGTGCGACAGTAATCACTGAAGCTTTCTTT

size: few
J: TRBJ2-3
D: NA
V: TRBV6-5
length: 15
CDR3: CASSQNLYATDTQYF
DNA: TGTGCCAGCAGCCAAAATCTCTATGCCACAGATACGCAGTATTTT

size: NA
J: TRBJ2-5
D: TRBD2
V: TRBV19
length: 14
CDR3: CASKIGLGEETQYF
DNA: TGTGCCAGTAAGATTGGACTAGGGGAAGAGACCCAGTACTTC

size: NA
J: TRBJ2-3
D: NA
V: TRBV9
length: 16
CDR3: CASSGRGGISTDTQYF
DNA: TGTGCCAGCAGCGGTCGAGGTGGTATCAGCACAGATACGCAGTATTTT

size: NA
J: TRBJ1-2
D: TRBD1
V: TRBV27
length: 13
CDR3: CASSAQGVGGYTF
DNA: TGTGCCAGCAGTGCACAGGGGGTGGGTGGCTACACCTTC

size: NA
J: TRBJ2-3
D: TRBD2
V: TRBV28
length: 14
CDR3: CASSYRGSRDTQYF
DNA: TGTGCCAGCAGTTATCGCGGGAGTAGAGATACGCAGTATTTT